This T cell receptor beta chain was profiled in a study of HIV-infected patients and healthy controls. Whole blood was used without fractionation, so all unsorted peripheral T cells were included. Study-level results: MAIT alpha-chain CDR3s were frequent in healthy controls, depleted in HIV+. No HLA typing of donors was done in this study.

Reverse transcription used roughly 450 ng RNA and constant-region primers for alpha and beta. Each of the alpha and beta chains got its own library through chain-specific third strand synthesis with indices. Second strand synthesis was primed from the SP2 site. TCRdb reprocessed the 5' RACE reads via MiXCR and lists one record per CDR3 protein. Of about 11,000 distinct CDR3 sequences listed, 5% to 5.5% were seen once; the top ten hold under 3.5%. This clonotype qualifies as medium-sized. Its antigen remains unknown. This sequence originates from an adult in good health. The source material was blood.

Here the CDR3 DNA reads TGTGCCATCAGTGAGTCGATAGTATCGGATGGTACAGATACGCAGTATTTT. Translation: CAISESIVSDGTDTQYF. The chain uses TRBV10-3 and TRBJ2-3; D is uncertain. The CDR3 is 17 amino acids. The germline V gene has CDR1 ENHRY and CDR2 SYGVKD. Trimming removed 0 bases at V and 3 bases at J, with 16 bases between.